These T cell receptor beta chains were read from a single sample in a study of blood T cells in healthy people across ages. TCRdb analysed the 5' RACE reads with MiXCR anew, one entry per CDR3 protein. In the table there are 550,000 to 750,000 distinct CDR3 sequences, 20% to 25% of which are singletons. The sample was blood. The receptor set was obtained from a man between 70 and 80 years old in good health. CDR3s include the opening cysteine and the closing phenylalanine or tryptophan. The D gene is left open where the match is weak. Only some rows state a clone size, as once, few, many or a class for expanded clones.

D | size | J | V | CDR3 | DNA
TRBD2 | few | TRBJ2-7 | TRBV9 | CASSVTSGRMDEQYF | TGTGCCAGCAGCGTAACTAGCGGGAGGATGGACGAGCAGTACTTC
NA | NA | TRBJ1-1 | TRBV27 | CASSLESWGTEAFF | TGTGCCAGCAGTCTGGAGAGTTGGGGGACTGAAGCTTTCTTT
TRBD1 | few | TRBJ1-4 | TRBV28 | CASSLVRQGVPKNEKLFF | TGTGCCAGCAGTTTAGTTCGGCAGGGGGTGCCGAAGAATGAAAAACTGTTTTTT
NA | once | TRBJ1-4 | TRBV28 | CASSFGGRDEKLFF | TGTGCCAGCAGTTTTGGGGGCAGGGATGAAAAACTGTTTTTT
NA | few | TRBJ2-7 | TRBV20-1 | CSARDLVAEPYEQYF | TGCAGTGCTAGAGATCTGGTAGCGGAGCCCTACGAGCAGTACTTC
TRBD2 | few | TRBJ2-7 | TRBV9 | CASSPPAGSIYEQYF | TGTGCCAGCAGCCCCCCAGCGGGGTCGATTTACGAGCAGTACTTC
NA | NA | TRBJ1-2 | TRBV10-3 | CAISGHSGNYGYTF | TGTGCCATCAGTGGACATTCGGGGAACTATGGCTACACCTTC
TRBD1 | few | TRBJ1-4 | TRBV5-6 | CASSSIQGAANEKLFF | TGTGCCAGCAGCTCCATCCAGGGGGCTGCTAATGAAAAACTGTTTTTT
TRBD2 | NA | TRBJ2-1 | TRBV27 | CASSLGTSGRVNEQFF | TGTGCCAGCAGTTTGGGGACTAGCGGGAGGGTCAATGAGCAGTTCTTC
NA | many | TRBJ2-5 | TRBV29-1 | CSAIPGSETQYF | TGCAGCGCTATCCCAGGATCAGAGACCCAGTACTTC
NA | few | TRBJ1-5 | TRBV6-6 | CASTTGQDSNQPQHF | TGTGCCAGCACCACCGGACAAGATAGCAATCAGCCCCAACATTTT
TRBD1 | few | TRBJ1-4 | TRBV28 | CASSLSQGGSNEKLFF | TGTGCCAGCAGTTTATCTCAGGGGGGATCTAATGAAAAACTGTTTTTT
NA | many | TRBJ1-4 | TRBV4-1 | CASSQARQSTNEKLFF | TGCGCCAGCAGCCAAGCCCGACAGTCAACTAATGAAAAACTGTTTTTT
NA | few | TRBJ2-5 | TRBV5-1 | CASSLYRDRETQYF | TGCGCCAGCAGCCTCTACAGGGATCGGGAGACCCAGTACTTC
NA | NA | TRBJ2-7 | TRBV20-1 | CSADGRVVGSSYEQYF | TGCAGTGCCGACGGCAGGGTAGTTGGAAGCTCCTACGAGCAGTACTTC
TRBD2 | few | TRBJ2-1 | TRBV7-2 | CASSSQGLAGNNEQFF | TGTGCCAGCAGCTCCCAGGGACTAGCGGGGAACAATGAGCAGTTCTTC
TRBD1 | NA | TRBJ2-7 | TRBV30 | CAVEGAIHEQYF | TGTGCCGTCGAGGGGGCAATCCACGAGCAGTACTTC
NA | NA | TRBJ2-3 | TRBV20-1 | CSAREGRKNGDTQYF | TGCAGTGCTAGAGAGGGACGCAAAAACGGAGATACGCAGTATTTT
TRBD1 | many | TRBJ1-4 | TRBV7-9 | CASSPPGTGGEKLFF | TGTGCCAGCAGCCCCCCCGGGACAGGAGGCGAAAAACTGTTTTTT
TRBD1 | NA | TRBJ2-6 | TRBV6-5 | CASSYLGQGSSGANVLTF | TGTGCCAGCAGTTACTTAGGACAGGGGAGCTCTGGGGCCAACGTCCTGACTTTC
NA | NA | TRBJ1-1 | TRBV10-3 | CAISGGGLGNTEAFF | TGTGCCATCAGTGGAGGAGGGCTGGGAAACACTGAAGCTTTCTTT
TRBD2 | few | TRBJ2-5 | TRBV6-2/TRBV6-3 | CASSFPPAGGRETQYF | TGTGCCAGCAGTTTCCCCCCCGCGGGAGGAAGAGAGACCCAGTACTTC
NA | few | TRBJ2-1 | TRBV18 | CANSPERALSYNEQFF | TGTGCCAACTCACCCGAGAGGGCGTTATCCTACAATGAGCAGTTCTTC
NA | many | TRBJ1-3 | TRBV3-1 | CASSQRGSGSGNTIYF | TGTGCCAGCAGCCAGAGGGGGTCTGGCTCTGGAAACACCATATATTTT
TRBD2 | few | TRBJ2-4 | TRBV4-3 | CASSQDFGTSGRGAKNIQYF | TGCGCCAGCAGCCAAGATTTTGGGACTAGCGGGAGAGGGGCCAAAAACATTCAGTACTTC
NA | NA | TRBJ2-3 | TRBV20-1 | CSAKRGTDTQYF | TGCAGTGCTAAGCGGGGCACAGATACGCAGTATTTT
TRBD1 | few | TRBJ2-2 | TRBV10-2 | CASTPGQGGTGELFF | TGCGCCAGCACCCCGGGACAGGGAGGCACCGGGGAGCTGTTTTTT
TRBD2 | NA | TRBJ2-7 | TRBV7-8 | CASSSSRAGGRYEQYF | TGTGCCAGCAGCTCCTCAAGAGCGGGAGGGCGGTACGAGCAGTACTTC
NA | NA | TRBJ1-5 | TRBV29-1 | CSVGEWENQPQHF | TGCAGCGTTGGAGAATGGGAGAATCAGCCCCAGCATTTT
NA | NA | TRBJ1-4 | TRBV28 | CASTPDRFTELFF | TGTGCCAGCACCCCGGACAGATTCACAGAACTGTTTTTT
NA | NA | TRBJ1-3 | TRBV5-5 | CASSLTERKGNTIYF | TGTGCCAGCAGCTTGACGGAACGGAAAGGAAACACCATATATTTT
NA | NA | TRBJ2-2 | TRBV3-1 | CASSQENREGGELFF | TGTGCCAGCAGCCAAGAAAACAGGGAGGGCGGGGAGCTGTTTTTT
NA | few | TRBJ1-5 | TRBV5-5 | CASSFGLEGQYSNQPQHF | TGTGCCAGCAGCTTTGGACTGGAGGGACAATATAGCAATCAGCCCCAGCATTTT
TRBD2 | NA | TRBJ2-1 | TRBV6-2/TRBV6-3 | CASSYSRTRTYNEQFF | TGTGCCAGCAGTTACTCGAGGACTAGGACCTACAATGAGCAGTTCTTC
TRBD2 | NA | TRBJ2-3 | TRBV29-1 | CSVTPSGLSTDTQYF | TGCAGCGTAACTCCTAGCGGTCTCAGCACAGATACGCAGTATTTT
TRBD2 | NA | TRBJ2-2 | TRBV3-1 | CASSPSLTSGSSGELFF | TGTGCCAGCAGCCCCTCCCTGACTAGCGGGAGTTCAGGGGAGCTGTTTTTT
NA | NA | TRBJ1-1 | TRBV20-1 | CSARRGRTSEAFF | TGCAGTGCTAGGAGGGGCCGGACCTCTGAAGCTTTCTTT
NA | few | TRBJ1-4 | TRBV15 | CATSGESGVNEKLFF | TGTGCCACCAGCGGAGAATCAGGTGTTAATGAAAAACTGTTTTTT
NA | few | TRBJ2-1 | TRBV10-3 | CAIGSGAMNEQFF | TGTGCCATCGGTTCGGGAGCAATGAATGAGCAGTTCTTC
NA | few | TRBJ2-1 | TRBV28 | CASLGGHEQFF | TGTGCCAGCCTAGGGGGGCATGAGCAGTTCTTC
TRBD2 | NA | TRBJ2-6 | TRBV3-1 | CASSQPSGRAGANVLTF | TGTGCCAGCAGCCAACCTAGCGGGAGAGCGGGGGCCAACGTCCTGACTTTC